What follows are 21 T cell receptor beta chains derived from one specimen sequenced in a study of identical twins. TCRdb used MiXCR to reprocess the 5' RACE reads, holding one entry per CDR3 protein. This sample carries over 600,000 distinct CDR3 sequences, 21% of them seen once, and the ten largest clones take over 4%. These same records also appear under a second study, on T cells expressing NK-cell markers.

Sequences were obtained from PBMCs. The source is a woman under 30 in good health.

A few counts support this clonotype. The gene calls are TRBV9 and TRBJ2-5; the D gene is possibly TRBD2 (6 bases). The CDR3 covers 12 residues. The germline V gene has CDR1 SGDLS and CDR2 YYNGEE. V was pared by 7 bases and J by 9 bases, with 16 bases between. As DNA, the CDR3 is TGTGCCAGCGACGGCGGGACGGCGCCCCAGTACTTC. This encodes CASDGGTAPQYF.

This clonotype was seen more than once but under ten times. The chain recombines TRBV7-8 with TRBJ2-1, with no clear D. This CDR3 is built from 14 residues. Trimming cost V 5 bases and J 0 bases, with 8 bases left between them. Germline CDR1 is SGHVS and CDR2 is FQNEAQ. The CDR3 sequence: CASSAHYSYNEQFF. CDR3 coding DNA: TGTGCCAGCAGCGCCCACTACTCCTACAATGAGCAGTTCTTC.

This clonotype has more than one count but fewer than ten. The CDR3 sequence is CSATSGWGGETQYF. In nucleotides, the CDR3 is TGCAGTGCCACCTCCGGGTGGGGTGGAGAGACCCAGTACTTC. The chain combines TRBV20-1 with TRBJ2-5; D remains unclear. The CDR3 is 14 amino acids. Trimming took off 6 bases at V and 4 bases at J, with 18 bases between the two ends. The germline V gene encodes CDR1 DFQATT and CDR2 SNEGSKA (reference sequence).

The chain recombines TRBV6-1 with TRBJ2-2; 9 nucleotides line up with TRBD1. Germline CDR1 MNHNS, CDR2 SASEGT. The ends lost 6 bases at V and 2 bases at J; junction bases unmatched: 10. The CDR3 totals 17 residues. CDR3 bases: TGTGCCAGCAGAGGGACCGGGACAGGGTTAAACACCGGGGAGCTGTTTTTT. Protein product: CASRGTGTGLNTGELFF.

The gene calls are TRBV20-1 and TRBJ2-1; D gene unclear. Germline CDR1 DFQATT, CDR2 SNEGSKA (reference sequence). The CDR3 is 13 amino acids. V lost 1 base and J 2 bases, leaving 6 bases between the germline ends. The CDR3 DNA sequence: TGCAGTGCTAGAGCAGCCACCTACAATGAGCAGTTCTTC. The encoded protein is CSARAATYNEQFF.

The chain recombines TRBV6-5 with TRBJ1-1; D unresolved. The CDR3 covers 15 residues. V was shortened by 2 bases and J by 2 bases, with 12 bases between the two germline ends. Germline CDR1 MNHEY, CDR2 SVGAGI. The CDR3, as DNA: TGTGCCAGCAGTTACGGGGTATTTGGCAACACTGAAGCTTTCTTT. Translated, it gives CASSYGVFGNTEAFF.

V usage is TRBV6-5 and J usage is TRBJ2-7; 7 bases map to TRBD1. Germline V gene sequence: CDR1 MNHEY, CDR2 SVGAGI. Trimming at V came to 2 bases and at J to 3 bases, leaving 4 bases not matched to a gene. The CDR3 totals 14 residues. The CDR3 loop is CASSYGDSLYEQYF. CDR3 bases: TGTGCCAGCAGTTACGGGGACAGCCTCTACGAGCAGTACTTC.

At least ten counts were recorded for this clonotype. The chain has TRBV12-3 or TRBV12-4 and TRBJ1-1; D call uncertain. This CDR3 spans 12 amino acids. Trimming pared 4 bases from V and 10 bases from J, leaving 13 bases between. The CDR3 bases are TGTGCCAGCAGTTGGTCCAGTTCGGCAGCTTTCTTT. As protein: CASSWSSSAAFF.

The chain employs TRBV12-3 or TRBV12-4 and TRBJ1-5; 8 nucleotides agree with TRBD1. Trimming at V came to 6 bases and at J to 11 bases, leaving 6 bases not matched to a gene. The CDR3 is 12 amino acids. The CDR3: CASRPNRGAQHF. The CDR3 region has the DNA TGTGCCAGCAGGCCCAACAGGGGGGCCCAGCATTTT.

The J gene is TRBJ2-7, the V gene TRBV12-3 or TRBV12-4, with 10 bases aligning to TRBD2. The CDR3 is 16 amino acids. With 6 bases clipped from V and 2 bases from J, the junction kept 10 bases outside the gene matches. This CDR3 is CASSPSSAGGPYEQYF. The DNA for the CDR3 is TGTGCCAGCAGCCCCTCCTCAGCGGGAGGGCCCTACGAGCAGTACTTC.

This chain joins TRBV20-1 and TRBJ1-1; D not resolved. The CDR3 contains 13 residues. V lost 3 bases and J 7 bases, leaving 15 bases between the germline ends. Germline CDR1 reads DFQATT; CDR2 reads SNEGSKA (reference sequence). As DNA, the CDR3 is TGCAGTGCTAGCCGCAGGAATGATGGTGAAGCTTTCTTT. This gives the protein CSASRRNDGEAFF.

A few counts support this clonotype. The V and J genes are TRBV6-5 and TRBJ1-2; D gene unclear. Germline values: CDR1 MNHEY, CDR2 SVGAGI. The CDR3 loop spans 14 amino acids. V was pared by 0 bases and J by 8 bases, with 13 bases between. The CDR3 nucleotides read TGTGCCAGCAGTTACTCGAACGGGGTAGGCGGCTACACCTTC. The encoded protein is CASSYSNGVGGYTF.

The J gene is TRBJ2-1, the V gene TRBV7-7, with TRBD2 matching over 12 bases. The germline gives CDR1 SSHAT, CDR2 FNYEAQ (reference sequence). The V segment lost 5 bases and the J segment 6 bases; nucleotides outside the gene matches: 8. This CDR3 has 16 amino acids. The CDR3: CASSNQLAGGSNEQFF. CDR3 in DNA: TGTGCCAGCAGCAATCAACTAGCGGGAGGTAGCAATGAGCAGTTCTTC.

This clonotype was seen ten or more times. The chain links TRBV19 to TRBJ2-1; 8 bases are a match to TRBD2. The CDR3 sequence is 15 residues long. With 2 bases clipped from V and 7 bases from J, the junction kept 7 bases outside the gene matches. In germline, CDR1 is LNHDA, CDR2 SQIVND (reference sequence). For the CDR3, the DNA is TGTGCCAGTAGTATATACGGTAGCGGGATAAATGAGCAGTTCTTC. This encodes CASSIYGSGINEQFF.

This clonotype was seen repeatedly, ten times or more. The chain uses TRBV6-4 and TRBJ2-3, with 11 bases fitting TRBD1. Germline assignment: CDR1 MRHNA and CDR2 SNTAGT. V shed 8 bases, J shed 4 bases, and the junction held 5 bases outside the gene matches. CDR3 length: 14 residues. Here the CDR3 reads CASSPGQGADTQYF. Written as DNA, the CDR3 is TGTGCCAGCTCACCGGGACAGGGGGCAGATACGCAGTATTTT.

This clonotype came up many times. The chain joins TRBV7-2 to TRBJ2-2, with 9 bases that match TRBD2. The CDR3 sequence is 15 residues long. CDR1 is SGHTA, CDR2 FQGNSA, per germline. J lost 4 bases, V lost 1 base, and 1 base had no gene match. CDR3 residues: CASSLVSGGTGELFF. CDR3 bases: TGTGCCAGCAGCTTAGTTAGCGGGGGCACCGGGGAGCTGTTTTTT.

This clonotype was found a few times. The CDR3 region has the DNA TGTGCCAGCAGTTTAGGGACCACTAGCGGGCTTCAAGAGACCCAGTACTTC. Translated, it gives CASSLGTTSGLQETQYF. V and J are TRBV12-3 or TRBV12-4 and TRBJ2-5; 9 bases match TRBD2. CDR3 length: 17 amino acids. V shed 1 base, J shed 2 bases, and the junction held 8 bases outside the gene matches.

The CDR3 loop reads CATLGTSGSYEQYF. CDR3 sequence (DNA): TGTGCCACCCTCGGGACTAGCGGCTCCTACGAGCAGTACTTC. V is TRBV6-1 and J is TRBJ2-7, with TRBD2 matching over 11 bases. V dropped 10 bases and J dropped 0; count of bases not matched to a gene: 5. The CDR3 totals 14 residues. Germline CDR1 is MNHNS and CDR2 is SASEGT.

CDR3 DNA sequence: TGTGCCAGCAGCCGCGGGACTTCTTATACCGGGGAGCTGTTTTTT. Amino acid sequence: CASSRGTSYTGELFF. V and J are TRBV3-1 and TRBJ2-2; a weak D match, TRBD2 (6 bases). This CDR3 has 15 amino acids. Trimming stripped 4 bases from V and 5 bases from J, with 14 bases between. Germline-derived CDR1 and CDR2 are LGHDT and YNNKEL (reference sequence).

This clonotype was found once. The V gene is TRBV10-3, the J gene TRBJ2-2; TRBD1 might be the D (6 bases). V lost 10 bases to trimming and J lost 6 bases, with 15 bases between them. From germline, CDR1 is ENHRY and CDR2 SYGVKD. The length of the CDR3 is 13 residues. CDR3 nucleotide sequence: TGTGCCAACCGGGACACCTTATCCGGGGAGCTGTTTTTT. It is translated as CANRDTLSGELFF.

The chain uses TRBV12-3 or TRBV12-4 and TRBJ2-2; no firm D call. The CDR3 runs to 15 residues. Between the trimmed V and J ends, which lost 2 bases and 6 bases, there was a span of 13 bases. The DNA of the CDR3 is TGTGCCAGCAGTTTACGACGAAGGGCCCCCGGGGAGCTGTTTTTT. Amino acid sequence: CASSLRRRAPGELFF.